This T cell receptor beta chain is drawn from a study of long-term antiretroviral therapy in people with HIV. Study-level points and caveats: ART preceded a rise in diversity that nonetheless stayed lower than in transplant donor controls. Specimens of blood were obtained during about 2003 to 2018, possibly under older ART regimens.

Survey level was the resolution at which the v3.0 immunoSEQ assay ran. TCRdb's table, derived via immunoSEQ multiplex PCR, lists solely in-frame clones and lacks some. Altogether 20,000 to 30,000 clones are present, less than 85% being singletons, with the ten largest covering roughly 10%. Germline V gene data show CDR1 as MNHEY and CDR2 as SMNVEV (reference sequence). This CDR3 is 13 amino acids long. V was cut by 6 bases and J by 3 bases, with 9 bases left in between. Details on this clone: What it binds is not known.

The chain recombines TRBV27 with TRBJ2-1, with unresolved D. The TCR sequence derives from a middle-aged man with HIV. The source was unsorted PBMCs, collected 2.3 years after starting antiretroviral therapy. The CDR3 sequence: CASRTGYYNEQFF. For the CDR3, the DNA is TGTGCCAGCAGGACTGGCTACTACAATGAGCAGTTCTTC.